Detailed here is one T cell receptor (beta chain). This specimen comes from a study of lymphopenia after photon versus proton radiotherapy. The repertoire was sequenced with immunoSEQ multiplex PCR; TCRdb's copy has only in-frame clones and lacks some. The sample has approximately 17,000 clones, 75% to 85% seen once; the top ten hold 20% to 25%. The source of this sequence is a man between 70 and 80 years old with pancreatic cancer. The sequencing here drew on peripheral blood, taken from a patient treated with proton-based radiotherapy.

In DNA form, the CDR3 reads TGTGCCAGCTCACCGTCCGTCGGGGGGCCCAACTATGGCTACACCTTC. It is translated as CASSPSVGGPNYGYTF. The chain is built from TRBV18 and TRBJ1-2; a possible D gene is TRBD1 (6 bases). The CDR3 runs to 16 residues. V was pared by 3 bases and J by 2 bases, with 16 bases between. From germline, CDR1 is KGHSH and CDR2 LQKENI.